This T cell receptor beta chain appears in the sequencing data of a study of OX40 agonist ivuxolimab in advanced cancers. Sequencing used immunoSEQ multiplex PCR; TCRdb keeps in-frame clones, though not all of them. The data hold some 70,000 clones, with around 93% observed a single time. Overall study findings and caveats: CD8+ T cells (on average) carried more expanded clones than CD4+ T cells.

Note on this clone: Its antigen is not identified.

Losses at the gene ends were 2 bases for V and 7 bases for J; bases not matched to a gene: 8. This CDR3 region has 16 residues. Germline CDR1 LNHDA, CDR2 SQIVND (reference sequence). This receptor was obtained from an adult with an advanced solid tumor such as melanoma, head and neck, liver or kidney cancer. The chain employs TRBV19 and TRBJ2-5, with TRBD1 matching 12 bases. The sample in question was CD4+ or CD8+ T cells sorted from blood, obtained in a trial of the OX40 agonist ivuxolimab. CDR3 region: CASSIRPGQGAWTQYF. CDR3 coding DNA: TGTGCCAGTAGTATAAGGCCGGGACAGGGGGCTTGGACCCAGTACTTC.